This TCR beta chain was retrieved from a study of CXCR3-negative and CXCR3-positive naive CD8 T cells. Background on the study: Libraries each contributed about 1.5 +/- 0.3 million TRB reads, for around 150 million in total. Study-wide results and limits: Memory cells differed in TRBV-TRBJ usage, but naive CXCR3-negative and CXCR3-positive cells had similar usage. TRB CDR3 properties served as the basis for inferring TCR strength, and surface CD5 was comparable between naive subsets.

TRB cDNA was prepared as libraries by UMI-labeled 5' RACE. After re-calling the 5' RACE reads, TCRdb lists one entry per CDR3 protein, DNA absent. The sample spans approximately 100,000 distinct CDR3 sequences; the ten largest clones claim roughly 1.8%. CD45RO-CCR7+CD27+CD95- marked naive CD8+ T cells. Germline loops: CDR1 LGHNA, CDR2 YSLEER. CDR3 length equals 13 residues. In regard to this clonotype: The antigen remains undetermined.

The source is a human donor in good health. Some clones in this sample may be carry-over from other donors' samples. This chain connects TRBV4-3 to TRBJ2-7; TCRdb returns TRBD1, unconfirmable since there is no DNA. The specimen sequenced was naive CXCR3- CD8+ T cells from blood. The subset here: CD45RO-CCR7+CD27+CD95- naive CD8+ T cells lacking CXCR3 (TNR3-). CDR3 region: CASSQDPGYEKYF.